A selection of T cell receptor beta chains follows, all from one sample in a study of Ad26.COV2.S vaccination and SARS-CoV-2 variants. The repertoire was sequenced with immunoSEQ multiplex PCR; TCRdb's copy has only in-frame clones and lacks some. Of fewer than 500,000 clones listed, 75% to 95% are singletons. The sample here was peripheral blood, taken in a trial of Ad26.COV2.S vaccine versus placebo. The receptors derive from a person aged 18-65 years who received the Ad26.COV2.S COVID-19 vaccine or a placebo. Each CDR3 is given with its conserved first and last residue. D genes are given only for firm matches.

d_call	j_call	v_call	cdr3_aa	cdr3_nt
.	TRBJ1-2	TRBV21-1	CASSNQNLGQGSPYGYTF	TGTGCCAGCAGCAATCAAAATTTGGGACAGGGGAGCCCCTATGGCTACACCTTC
.	TRBJ1-1	TRBV29-1	CSVEEAGVFLWDTEAFF	TGCAGCGTTGAAGAGGCAGGGGTATTTCTATGGGACACTGAAGCTTTCTTT
.	TRBJ1-3	TRBV4-2	CASRMISGNTIYF	TGTGCCAGCAGGATGATCTCTGGAAACACCATATATTTT
.	TRBJ2-2	TRBV27	CASRSRPGLGDTGELFF	TGTGCCAGCAGATCCCGCCCGGGACTCGGGGACACCGGGGAGCTGTTTTTT
.	TRBJ2-1	TRBV7-2	CASSLGRDFTTVKQFF	TGTGCCAGCAGCTTAGGGCGGGACTTCACGACCGTCAAGCAGTTCTTC
TRBD1	TRBJ1-1	TRBV7-8	CASSLVGTGVGNTEAFF	TGTGCCAGCAGCTTAGTGGGGACAGGGGTTGGGAACACTGAAGCTTTCTTT
.	TRBJ2-1	TRBV6-1	CASSELRSTYNEQFF	TGTGCCAGCAGTGAACTACGGAGCACCTACAATGAGCAGTTCTTC
.	TRBJ1-1	TRBV3-1/TRBV3-2	CASSQEGGNTEAFF	TGTGCCAGCAGCCAAGAGGGAGGGAACACTGAAGCTTTCTTT
TRBD2	TRBJ2-7	TRBV5-1	CASSPGTRTYEQYF	TGCGCCAGCAGCCCCGGGACTAGAACCTACGAGCAGTACTTC
.	TRBJ1-1	TRBV4-3	CASSLAGTPTEAFF	TGCGCCAGCAGCTTAGCCGGGACACCTACTGAAGCTTTCTTT
TRBD2	TRBJ2-1	TRBV4-3	CASSQLSGRAYNEQFF	TGCGCCAGCAGCCAACTGAGCGGGAGGGCCTACAATGAGCAGTTCTTC
.	TRBJ1-6	TRBV6-5	CASSYSNSPLHF	TGTGCCAGCAGTTACTCGAATTCACCCCTCCACTTT
TRBD2	TRBJ2-7	TRBV29-1	CSGGGSYEQYF	TGCAGCGGCGGGGGTTCGTACGAGCAGTACTTC
.	TRBJ2-1	TRBV2	CASSQETGASSFYNEQFF	TGTGCCAGCAGTCAAGAGACGGGAGCCTCTTCCTTTTACAATGAGCAGTTCTTC
.	TRBJ2-7	TRBV27	CASSLLGPGAGQYF	TGTGCCAGCAGTTTATTAGGACCGGGGGCTGGGCAGTACTTC
TRBD2	TRBJ2-7	TRBV13	CASSFGLAGSYEQYF	TGTGCCAGCAGCTTCGGACTAGCGGGCTCCTACGAGCAGTACTTC
.	TRBJ1-6	TRBV9	CASSAGRAGRSPLHF	TGTGCCAGCAGCGCCGGCCGGGCTGGAAGGTCACCCCTCCACTTT
.	TRBJ2-7	TRBV6-2/TRBV6-3	CASSGKYEQYF	TGTGCCAGCAGTGGAAAGTACGAGCAGTACTTC
.	TRBJ1-5	TRBV3-1/TRBV3-2	CASSQQGSQPQHF	TGTGCCAGCAGCCAACAGGGGAGTCAGCCCCAGCATTTT
.	TRBJ1-1	TRBV29-1	CSVGGHGSGTEAFF	TGCAGCGTTGGCGGCCATGGGAGCGGCACTGAAGCTTTCTTT
TRBD2	TRBJ2-7	TRBV7-2	CASSPLAGGTPYEQYF	TGTGCCAGCAGTCCACTAGCGGGAGGTACCCCCTACGAGCAGTACTTC
.	TRBJ2-2	TRBV2	CASSEARGFGYTGELFF	TGTGCCAGCAGTGAAGCGCGGGGTTTCGGATACACCGGGGAGCTGTTTTTT
TRBD2	TRBJ2-7	TRBV11-2	CASSRAGDFSYEQYF	TGTGCCAGCAGCAGAGCGGGAGATTTCTCCTACGAGCAGTACTTC
TRBD1	TRBJ1-2	TRBV6-2/TRBV6-3	CASSRPGGVVYGYTF	TGTGCCAGCAGTCGACCAGGGGGCGTTGTCTATGGCTACACCTTC
.	TRBJ2-7	TRBV5-6	CASSLGQRAVYEQYF	TGTGCCAGCAGCTTGGGACAGCGAGCCGTCTACGAGCAGTACTTC
TRBD1	TRBJ2-3	TRBV2	CASAYQQGTQYF	TGTGCCAGCGCCTACCAACAGGGGACGCAGTATTTT